The rows below give T cell receptor beta chains drawn from one sample of a study of cytomegalovirus exposure and HLA in healthy donors. Clones were read by immunoSEQ multiplex PCR, and TCRdb kept only the in-frame ones, dropping some. The sample holds about 180,000 clones, 77% seen once. The specimen sequenced was PBMCs. These receptors all come from a man younger than 30 in good health and CMV-seronegative. Both conserved end residues are part of each CDR3. A D gene is named only where the DNA matches it firmly. Only part of the rows carry a size: once, few, many, or a class if the clone is expanded.

-	TRBJ1-5	-	TRBV6-1	CASSDVGVGQPQHF	TGTGCCAGCAGCGACGTAGGGGTAGGGCAGCCCCAGCATTTT
-	TRBJ1-5	-	TRBV4-1	CASSRAQGSNQPQHF	TGCGCCAGCAGCCGGGCCCAAGGATCAAATCAGCCCCAGCATTTT
-	TRBJ2-5	TRBD2	TRBV7-3	CASSLTYGGAGETQYF	TGTGCCAGCAGCTTAACCTACGGGGGGGCCGGCGAGACCCAGTACTTC
-	TRBJ1-2	-	TRBV25-1	CASSEGGVYGYTF	TGTGCCAGCAGTGAGGGGGGGGTGTATGGCTACACCTTC
-	TRBJ1-4	-	TRBV27	CASSLAGGKLFF	TGTGCCAGCAGTTTAGCGGGGGGAAAACTGTTTTTT
-	TRBJ2-1	TRBD2	TRBV18	CASSPPGLAANEQFF	TGTGCCAGCTCACCACCGGGGCTAGCGGCCAATGAGCAGTTCTTC
few	TRBJ1-1	TRBD1	TRBV11-2	CASSLDGRTGNTEAFF	TGTGCCAGCAGCCTAGACGGCAGGACAGGGAACACTGAAGCTTTCTTT
-	TRBJ2-3	-	TRBV7-9	CASSSGVGTSRTDTQYF	TGTGCCAGCAGCTCAGGGGTGGGCACAAGTCGCACAGATACGCAGTATTTT
-	TRBJ1-2	TRBD1	TRBV5-4	CASSVDRANYGYTF	TGTGCCAGCAGCGTGGACAGGGCTAACTATGGCTACACCTTC
-	TRBJ2-7	TRBD1	TRBV5-4	CASSLGTGGSYEQYF	TGTGCCAGCAGCCTCGGGACAGGGGGCTCCTACGAGCAGTACTTC
-	TRBJ2-7	TRBD2	TRBV7-2	CASGSSGSSAYEQYF	TGTGCCAGCGGGAGTAGCGGGAGTTCGGCCTACGAGCAGTACTTC
-	TRBJ2-5	TRBD2	TRBV11-2	CASRRWLAGSDETQYF	TGTGCCAGCAGGCGATGGCTAGCGGGGAGTGATGAGACCCAGTACTTC
-	TRBJ2-1	TRBD1	TRBV27	CASSYRDRSFNEQFF	TGTGCCAGCAGTTACCGGGACAGGTCCTTCAATGAGCAGTTCTTC
-	TRBJ1-2	-	TRBV29-1	CSVVGQGGNYGYTF	TGCAGCGTTGTGGGCCAGGGAGGGAACTATGGCTACACCTTC
-	TRBJ1-2	-	TRBV2	CASSEGGGGYTF	TGTGCCAGCAGTGAAGGGGGGGGTGGCTACACCTTC
-	TRBJ1-2	-	TRBV7-9	CASSLSGTNYGYTF	TGTGCCAGCAGCCTGTCCGGGACTAACTATGGCTACACCTTC
-	TRBJ1-1	-	TRBV5-1	CASGAGQRNTEAFF	TGCGCCAGCGGGGCAGGACAAAGGAACACTGAAGCTTTCTTT
-	TRBJ1-4	-	TRBV13	CASSPGATNEKLFF	TGTGCCAGCAGCCCGGGGGCAACTAATGAAAAACTGTTTTTT
-	TRBJ1-5	TRBD1	TRBV28	CASSSDRNYQPQHF	TGTGCCAGCAGTTCGGACAGGAATTATCAGCCCCAGCATTTT
-	TRBJ2-3	TRBD1	TRBV5-6	CASSLGQGSTDTQYF	TGTGCCAGCAGCTTGGGACAGGGGAGCACAGATACGCAGTATTTT
-	TRBJ2-7	TRBD1	TRBV4-2	CASSQTEGQGSPLSYEQYF	TGTGCCAGCAGCCAAACGGAGGGACAGGGGTCCCCCCTCTCCTACGAGCAGTACTTC
-	TRBJ1-5	TRBD1	TRBV5-8	CASSSTGGNQPQHF	TGTGCCAGCAGCTCTACAGGGGGAAATCAGCCCCAGCATTTT
-	TRBJ1-1	TRBD1	TRBV18	CASSRDRIFLVNTEAFF	TGTGCCAGCTCACGGGACAGGATTTTCCTTGTGAACACTGAAGCTTTCTTT
-	TRBJ2-1	-	TRBV11-3	CASSERPGRGAEQFF	TGTGCCAGCAGTGAGAGGCCGGGGAGGGGGGCAGAGCAGTTCTTC
-	TRBJ1-1	-	TRBV7-2	CASSLVNEAFF	TGTGCCAGCAGCTTAGTTAATGAAGCTTTCTTT
-	TRBJ2-1	TRBD2	TRBV2	CASRQLLAGGRDEQFF	TGTGCCAGCAGACAATTACTAGCGGGGGGGCGGGATGAGCAGTTCTTC
-	TRBJ2-1	-	TRBV29-1	CSVERADSARNEQFF	TGCAGCGTTGAAAGAGCCGACAGTGCCCGGAATGAGCAGTTCTTC
-	TRBJ2-5	-	TRBV15	CATSRDSHRKETQYF	TGTGCCACCAGCAGAGATTCACACAGAAAAGAGACCCAGTACTTC
-	TRBJ1-2	-	TRBV29-1	CSVEGGGGKMCGYTF	TGCAGCGTTGAAGGTGGTGGGGGGAAAATGTGTGGCTACACCTTC
-	TRBJ1-4	TRBD1	TRBV7-8	CASSRDRVATNEKLFF	TGTGCCAGCAGCCGGGACAGAGTCGCAACTAATGAAAAACTGTTTTTT
-	TRBJ2-1	-	TRBV25-1	CASSDFGREQFF	TGTGCCAGCAGTGACTTCGGTCGCGAGCAGTTCTTC
-	TRBJ2-7	TRBD1	TRBV7-2	CASSPRTGWYEQYF	TGTGCCAGCAGCCCGAGGACAGGGTGGTACGAGCAGTACTTC
few	TRBJ1-1	-	TRBV30	CAWSVGANTEAFF	TGTGCCTGGAGTGTAGGGGCGAACACTGAAGCTTTCTTT
once	TRBJ2-1	TRBD2	TRBV4-3	CASRARLAGEGGQFF	TGCGCCAGCAGGGCGAGACTAGCGGGAGAAGGAGGGCAGTTCTTC
-	TRBJ2-3	TRBD1	TRBV30	CASGTGIFHTDTQYF	TGTGCCTCCGGGACAGGGATTTTTCACACAGATACGCAGTATTTT